This T cell receptor (beta chain) was sequenced in a study of CD4 T cells in relation to SARS-CoV-2 and coronaviruses. Study-level results: This crossreactivity analysis covered spike protein alone, no other viral proteins.

CDR1 and CDR2 from the germline V gene are SEHNR and FQNEAQ (reference sequence). The CDR3 runs to 17 residues. The V gene end was trimmed by 5 bases and the J gene end by 6 bases; junction bases not matched to a gene: 14. The method was immunoSEQ multiplex PCR; TCRdb's version includes in-frame clones alone and lacks a portion of them. Found here are about 39,000 clones, about 79% of them singletons; the top ten hold 6% to 8.5%. Worth noting for this clone: Its target is not known.

The sequenced sample was naive CD4+ T cells from PBMCs, cultured in vitro. Subset in this sample: naive CD4+ T cells isolated by negative enrichment. The receptor's source is an adult with COVID-19. This rearrangement joins TRBV7-9 to TRBJ2-4; 9 nucleotides align to TRBD2. Here the CDR3 reads CASSLLGLAGFGNIQYF. The CDR3 DNA follows: TGTGCCAGCAGCCTTCTTGGGCTAGCGGGATTTGGAAACATTCAGTACTTC.